A selection of T cell receptor beta chains follows, all from one sample in a study of memory CD4+ T cells and cytomegalovirus serostatus. TCRdb keeps only in-frame clones here, not all; method: immunoSEQ multiplex PCR. Of about 82,000 clones detected, less than 90% appear once; the ten largest clones hold 0.78%. The sample taken for sequencing was memory CD4+ T cells from blood. The receptors originated from an adult in good health and CMV-seronegative. Each CDR3 is given without its conserved first and last residue. Fields, in order: D gene, V gene, clone size, J gene, CDR3 protein. D genes are given only for firm matches. Only some rows state a clone size, as once, few, many or a class for expanded clones.

d_gene: TRBD1
v_gene: TRBV2
abundance: .
j_gene: TRBJ1-1
CDR3aa: ASSGLTGGTEAF

d_gene: TRBD2
v_gene: TRBV4-2
abundance: .
j_gene: TRBJ2-5
CDR3aa: ASSQDGGLRETQY

d_gene: TRBD1
v_gene: TRBV19
abundance: once
j_gene: TRBJ1-2
CDR3aa: ASRGQVNYGYT

d_gene: TRBD1
v_gene: TRBV11-1
abundance: .
j_gene: TRBJ2-7
CDR3aa: ASSLSRDSEQY

d_gene: .
v_gene: TRBV5-1
abundance: .
j_gene: TRBJ2-7
CDR3aa: ASSFQESSGTYEQY

d_gene: .
v_gene: TRBV19
abundance: few
j_gene: TRBJ1-4
CDR3aa: ASSSPGTPTTNEKLF

d_gene: TRBD1
v_gene: TRBV19
abundance: .
j_gene: TRBJ2-1
CDR3aa: ASKSIQGRDEQF

d_gene: TRBD1
v_gene: TRBV30
abundance: .
j_gene: TRBJ1-1
CDR3aa: AWSVYGQGVTEAF

d_gene: .
v_gene: TRBV5-6
abundance: once
j_gene: TRBJ1-6
CDR3aa: ASSSRARPLH

d_gene: .
v_gene: TRBV6-6
abundance: .
j_gene: TRBJ2-1
CDR3aa: ASSYSGQGHNEQF

d_gene: .
v_gene: TRBV2
abundance: .
j_gene: TRBJ1-5
CDR3aa: ASSDRGNQPQH

d_gene: .
v_gene: TRBV7-2
abundance: once
j_gene: TRBJ1-1
CDR3aa: ASSNGLGSNTEAF

d_gene: TRBD2
v_gene: TRBV5-1
abundance: .
j_gene: TRBJ2-5
CDR3aa: ASSAAGTSGGETQY

d_gene: TRBD1
v_gene: TRBV19
abundance: .
j_gene: TRBJ2-1
CDR3aa: ASRTTGVGFSYNEQF

d_gene: .
v_gene: TRBV28
abundance: .
j_gene: TRBJ1-2
CDR3aa: ASRFAARGYT

d_gene: .
v_gene: TRBV5-1
abundance: .
j_gene: TRBJ1-1
CDR3aa: ASSAGLTLEAF

d_gene: .
v_gene: TRBV18
abundance: .
j_gene: TRBJ2-2
CDR3aa: ASSLTGELF

d_gene: .
v_gene: TRBV27
abundance: .
j_gene: TRBJ1-6
CDR3aa: ASTTGTSFSPLH

d_gene: .
v_gene: TRBV7-7
abundance: medium-sized
j_gene: TRBJ1-5
CDR3aa: ASSLAGCYSNQPQH

d_gene: TRBD1
v_gene: TRBV5-4
abundance: .
j_gene: TRBJ1-1
CDR3aa: ASSVGQGAGTEAF

d_gene: TRBD1
v_gene: TRBV16
abundance: .
j_gene: TRBJ1-2
CDR3aa: ASSPTGQGYGYT

d_gene: TRBD1
v_gene: TRBV4-1
abundance: .
j_gene: TRBJ1-2
CDR3aa: ASSQPDRGENYGYT

d_gene: .
v_gene: TRBV18
abundance: .
j_gene: TRBJ1-1
CDR3aa: ASSPGDTNTEAF

d_gene: TRBD1
v_gene: TRBV18
abundance: few
j_gene: TRBJ1-1
CDR3aa: ASSPQGQGGTEAF

d_gene: TRBD1
v_gene: TRBV7-6
abundance: .
j_gene: TRBJ1-6
CDR3aa: ASSLGTDNSPLH

d_gene: TRBD1
v_gene: TRBV19
abundance: .
j_gene: TRBJ1-2
CDR3aa: ASSDHSGGPYGYT

d_gene: .
v_gene: TRBV11-2
abundance: .
j_gene: TRBJ1-3
CDR3aa: ASSWGRGHSGNTIY

d_gene: .
v_gene: TRBV29-1
abundance: .
j_gene: TRBJ1-2
CDR3aa: SVSPHLRVGEGYT

d_gene: .
v_gene: TRBV30
abundance: .
j_gene: TRBJ2-7
CDR3aa: AWSDTAYEQY

d_gene: TRBD1
v_gene: TRBV28
abundance: .
j_gene: TRBJ1-3
CDR3aa: ASTRTGLSGNTIY

d_gene: .
v_gene: TRBV28
abundance: .
j_gene: TRBJ2-7
CDR3aa: ASSLGIYEQY

d_gene: .
v_gene: TRBV7-9
abundance: .
j_gene: TRBJ1-3
CDR3aa: ASSPPSGRNTIY

d_gene: .
v_gene: TRBV11-1
abundance: once
j_gene: TRBJ2-1
CDR3aa: ATNDLGAGRNEQF

d_gene: .
v_gene: TRBV27
abundance: .
j_gene: TRBJ2-7
CDR3aa: ASSAVGGYRAEQY

d_gene: .
v_gene: TRBV2
abundance: .
j_gene: TRBJ1-2
CDR3aa: ASRLGEGDFGYGYT